This T cell receptor beta chain appears in the sequencing data of a study of human T cells and chemical hapten exposure. TCRdb recomputed calls from the RACE reads with MiXCR, one row per CDR3 protein. The sample has 95,000 to 150,000 distinct CDR3 sequences; approximately 10% are singletons. V lost 2 bases, J lost 1 base, and 9 bases lay in between. The CDR3 has 15 amino acids. Stated time point: patch test 3, about 24 weeks after DPC sensitization. Treatment in this sample: therapeutic diphenylcyclopropenone sensitization with weekly scalp DPC. There are a few counts of this clonotype. The sequence derives from a woman aged 45-65 years with alopecia areata. Some clones in this sample may be carry-over from other donors' samples. The chain has TRBV12-3 or TRBV12-4 and TRBJ2-1; D gene uncertain. Sequenced here: whole blood, sampled in connection with sensitization to the hapten diphenylcyclopropenone (DPC). Here the CDR3 reads CASSLSGPSYNEQFF. For the CDR3, the DNA is TGTGCCAGCAGTTTAAGTGGACCGTCCTACAATGAGCAGTTCTTC.